These T cell receptor beta chains were read from a single sample in a study. TCRdb recomputed calls from the RT-PCR reads with MiXCR, one row per CDR3 protein. The table records around 700,000 distinct CDR3 sequences, more than 13% of them present only once. The sequenced sample consisted of memory CD4+ T cells from blood. These receptors all stem from a female donor in good health, serving as a healthy control. The CDR3 runs from the conserved cysteine through the conserved F or W. The order of the fields is CDR3 DNA, CDR3 protein, D gene, J gene, V gene, clone size. A D gene is named only where the DNA matches it firmly. Clone size is not always given. Where it is, it says once, few, many or a class for expanded clones.

DNA: TGTGCCAGCTCACGAGGTGTCAATGGAGAGACCCAGTACTTC
CDR3: CASSRGVNGETQYF
D: .
J: TRBJ2-5
V: TRBV18
size: many

DNA: TGCGCCAGTTCCACAGGACTAGCGGGAGGGCCGGGGTACAATGAGCAGTTCTTC
CDR3: CASSTGLAGGPGYNEQFF
D: TRBD2
J: TRBJ2-1
V: TRBV5-1
size: many

DNA: TGCGCCAGCAGCTTGGGGCAGGGCACCATGAACACTGAAGCTTTCTTT
CDR3: CASSLGQGTMNTEAFF
D: .
J: TRBJ1-1
V: TRBV5-1
size: few

DNA: TGTGCCAGCAGTTTATTGTCGTGGGGCTCCTCCTACAATGAGCAGTTCTTC
CDR3: CASSLLSWGSSYNEQFF
D: .
J: TRBJ2-1
V: TRBV28
size: .

DNA: TGTGCCAGCAGCCACGGGGAGGTCTACAATGAGCAGTTCTTC
CDR3: CASSHGEVYNEQFF
D: .
J: TRBJ2-1
V: TRBV3-1
size: many

DNA: TGTGCCAGCGTCCTTAGAGGAGGGGTGGGCTACACCTTC
CDR3: CASVLRGGVGYTF
D: .
J: TRBJ1-2
V: TRBV12-3/TRBV12-4
size: .

DNA: TGTGCCAGCAGCCCTGGGACGGCGAGGGCAGATACGCAGTATTTT
CDR3: CASSPGTARADTQYF
D: .
J: TRBJ2-3
V: TRBV3-1
size: .

DNA: TGTGCCATCAGGGGGGGACAGGGGAACACTGAAGCTTTCTTT
CDR3: CAIRGGQGNTEAFF
D: TRBD1
J: TRBJ1-1
V: TRBV10-3
size: few

DNA: TGCAGTGCTAGAGATGCCGTGAGCTCCTACGAGCAGTACTTC
CDR3: CSARDAVSSYEQYF
D: .
J: TRBJ2-7
V: TRBV20-1
size: many

DNA: TGTGCCAGCAGCCAGGGACTAGCGAACACAGATACGCAGTATTTT
CDR3: CASSQGLANTDTQYF
D: TRBD2
J: TRBJ2-3
V: TRBV5-8
size: few

DNA: TGTGCCAGCAGCTCCCCCCGCTCGGGTGGTAGGAACACTGAAGCTTTCTTT
CDR3: CASSSPRSGGRNTEAFF
D: .
J: TRBJ1-1
V: TRBV7-2
size: few

DNA: TGTGCCAGCAGCTTAGTTTTAGGGTCCAACTACGAGCAGTACTTC
CDR3: CASSLVLGSNYEQYF
D: .
J: TRBJ2-7
V: TRBV7-2
size: few

DNA: TGTGCCAGCAGCTTGCCCGCCAGGGACTACGGAGAGACCCAGTACTTC
CDR3: CASSLPARDYGETQYF
D: TRBD2
J: TRBJ2-5
V: TRBV5-6
size: many

DNA: TGTGCCAGCAGAGACCTCCCGGGACATGGTCCCTATGGCTACACCTTC
CDR3: CASRDLPGHGPYGYTF
D: .
J: TRBJ1-2
V: TRBV27
size: .

DNA: TGCAGTGCCCCCCGGGGCGGGAGCGGGGAGACCCAGTACTTC
CDR3: CSAPRGGSGETQYF
D: TRBD2
J: TRBJ2-5
V: TRBV20-1
size: few

DNA: TGTGCCAGCAGCCCCTATGGGAAGAAGCAGTACTTC
CDR3: CASSPYGKKQYF
D: .
J: TRBJ2-7
V: TRBV6-5
size: many

DNA: TGTGCCAGCAGCCCCTCTAGGGGAGCCACAGATACGCAGTATTTT
CDR3: CASSPSRGATDTQYF
D: .
J: TRBJ2-3
V: TRBV4-2
size: few

DNA: TGTGCCAGCAGCGTGGGGACTAGTGATCTGGAGTATTTT
CDR3: CASSVGTSDLEYF
D: TRBD2
J: TRBJ2-3
V: TRBV9
size: many

DNA: TGTGCCATCAGAAAGACCGGAAGCACAGATACGCAGTATTTT
CDR3: CAIRKTGSTDTQYF
D: .
J: TRBJ2-3
V: TRBV10-3
size: many

DNA: TGCAGCGTATTATCGGGGCGGAGCTCCTACGAGCAGTACTTC
CDR3: CSVLSGRSSYEQYF
D: .
J: TRBJ2-7
V: TRBV29-1
size: many

DNA: TGCAGTGCTAATTCGGGGCCAGATACGCAGTATTTT
CDR3: CSANSGPDTQYF
D: .
J: TRBJ2-3
V: TRBV20-1
size: many

DNA: TGTGCCAGCGACAGGGGGCAGGGCTACACCTTC
CDR3: CASDRGQGYTF
D: TRBD1
J: TRBJ1-2
V: TRBV6-6
size: .